This TCR beta chain was retrieved from a study of cytomegalovirus exposure and HLA in healthy donors. Study-level information: As an earlier analysis found, about 190 million T cells yielded 117 million unique TCR beta sequences. Findings and limits, study-wide: Rarity marked most TCR sequences, yet some public TCRs occurred in many donors.

As concerns this clone: The antigen is undetermined.

Those who donated were healthy bone marrow donors. Per the germline V gene, CDR1 is MDHEN and CDR2 is SYDVKM. Trimming took 0 bases from V and 2 from J; bases not matched to a gene: 3. CDR3 length equals 16 residues. Primers for the PCR totalled 60 Vbeta and 13 Jbeta. Clones were read by immunoSEQ multiplex PCR, and TCRdb kept only the in-frame ones, dropping some. The sample carries 85,000 to 100,000 clones, nearly 80% recorded once. This TCR came from a woman aged 40 to 55 in good health and CMV-seropositive. The chain couples TRBV28 to TRBJ1-5, with TRBD1 identical over 8 bases. Sequencing input: PBMCs. For the CDR3, the DNA is TGTGCCAGCAGTTTATGGCAGGGGGCAGGCAATCAGCCCCAGCATTTT. Its protein product is CASSLWQGAGNQPQHF.